These T cell receptor beta chains were read from a single sample in a study of T cells after yellow fever vaccination. MiXCR was run by TCRdb on the 5' RACE reads, yielding one entry per CDR3 protein. The table shows about 320,000 distinct CDR3 sequences, with about 10% occurring only once. The source material was CD4+ T cells sorted from PBMCs, sampled 45 days after the yellow fever booster vaccination. These receptors all stem from a man younger than 35 who received the YFV17D yellow fever vaccine. The conserved cysteine and the conserved F or W are not part of the CDR3 here. The order of the fields is J gene, clone size, V gene, CDR3 protein. Rows give clone size only sometimes, using once, few, many, or a class for an expanded clone.

>TRBJ2-3|NA|TRBV11-2
ASSRRIDRVAEDTQY
>TRBJ2-3|NA|TRBV7-9
ASSSPDRGQDTQY
>TRBJ2-2|few|TRBV21-1
ASSKEGILRQGSPGSCF
>TRBJ2-5|few|TRBV5-6
ASSLVPNQETQY
>TRBJ1-6|NA|TRBV25-1
ASSGSGQSSYNSPLH
>TRBJ2-1|few|TRBV9
ASSTWGNEQF
>TRBJ2-5|NA|TRBV5-1
ASRRDSKETQY
>TRBJ2-1|NA|TRBV7-2
ASSASQGLYNEQF
>TRBJ2-3|NA|TRBV6-2/TRBV6-3
ASRDWLAGGTDTQY
>TRBJ2-7|few|TRBV27
ASSARGPGYEQY
>TRBJ1-5|few|TRBV6-2/TRBV6-3
ASNQGSRDQPQH
>TRBJ1-2|many|TRBV28
ASSLQGGYT
>TRBJ1-1|many|TRBV7-2
ASSLLMNTEAF
>TRBJ2-2|many|TRBV12-3/TRBV12-4
ASSPPPGETGELF
>TRBJ1-1|few|TRBV18
ASSPVQGVNTEAF
>TRBJ1-2|many|TRBV12-3/TRBV12-4
ASSEGQGGGYT
>TRBJ2-1|NA|TRBV2
ASSKLGLSSYNEQF
>TRBJ2-2|many|TRBV7-8
ASSFGGGTTGELF
>TRBJ1-4|NA|TRBV30
AWSRDSTNEKLF
>TRBJ1-1|few|TRBV4-3
ASSPRSWDTEAF
>TRBJ2-5|many|TRBV11-2
ASSPMGQETQY
>TRBJ2-2|many|TRBV5-1
ASSPPGGTGELF
>TRBJ1-6|many|TRBV12-3/TRBV12-4
ASSLNNSPLH
>TRBJ2-3|NA|TRBV5-1
ASRRQGYTDTQY
>TRBJ2-1|many|TRBV11-2
ASSLDATGGEQF
>TRBJ1-2|few|TRBV7-2
ASNQGGLLGYT
>TRBJ1-2|NA|TRBV28
ASSTPGGYSGYT
>TRBJ2-7|NA|TRBV20-1
SAPPPLAGGYEQY
>TRBJ1-1|few|TRBV20-1
SARDRVGTEAF
>TRBJ1-1|few|TRBV9
ASSVVTDTEAF
>TRBJ1-2|few|TRBV5-1
ASSRDRHYGYT
>TRBJ2-3|many|TRBV12-3/TRBV12-4
ASSSGLAGGSTDTQY
>TRBJ2-1|NA|TRBV7-9
ATRYGGISEQF
>TRBJ2-5|few|TRBV5-1
ASSGSLVRETQY
>TRBJ1-5|few|TRBV5-6
ASSLRGSGQDNQPQH
>TRBJ1-3|NA|TRBV18
ASSPLVVGSSGNTIY
>TRBJ1-2|NA|TRBV7-9
ASSLARGVYGYT
>TRBJ2-3|few|TRBV7-2
ASSLDPQRTQY
>TRBJ1-3|NA|TRBV18
ASSPPQRSSGNTIY
>TRBJ2-4|many|TRBV4-3
ASSQEGPGRPPLAKNIQY
>TRBJ1-1|few|TRBV20-1
SAREVQGLEAF
>TRBJ2-3|NA|TRBV12-3/TRBV12-4
ASTLGVGAQY
>TRBJ2-1|few|TRBV7-2
ASSFGGPGSYNEQF
>TRBJ1-4|NA|TRBV18
ASGQGPARNEKLF
>TRBJ1-1|few|TRBV5-1
ASSFLQGNMNTEAF
>TRBJ2-4|NA|TRBV7-2
ASNPGQGQNIQY
>TRBJ1-5|NA|TRBV28
ASSPPRLSNQPQH
>TRBJ2-7|many|TRBV5-1
ASSLDRVGEQY
>TRBJ2-5|NA|TRBV4-3
ASSQEVASGGAQETQY